Below, one TCR beta chain is given with its context. Its specificity is not known. These data are taken from a study of identifying expanded T cells in peripheral blood. Overall study results and limits: Across healthy donors, higher total template counts meant significantly greater roughly 2-week count variance. Differentially abundant clones: 0.95 to 1.5 between replicates, about 16 at roughly 2 weeks, around 20 at four.

No infections or other immune events were documented during collection. The method was immunoSEQ multiplex PCR; TCRdb's version includes in-frame clones alone and lacks a portion of them. The sample yields approximately 100,000 clones, around 89% seen once. Material for sequencing was blood. The sequence was obtained from a person aged 18 to 75 in good health.

The CDR3, as DNA: TGCGCCAGCAGCCCTGGAGAGGGCTACACTGAAGCTTTCTTT. This encodes CASSPGEGYTEAFF. J is TRBJ1-1 and V is TRBV4-3; D unresolved. Trimming removed 4 bases from V and 3 bases from J, with 12 bases in between. Germline V lookup: CDR1 LGHNA, CDR2 YSLEER. The CDR3 totals 14 residues.